These 21 T cell receptor beta chains originate from one sample sequenced in a study of vaccination and CD4 T cells after COVID-19. Treatment given: roughly 11-day PBMC culture with coronavirus spike peptide pools or control peptides (ViraFEST assay). The Oncomine TCR Beta short-read assay was applied to DNA of cultured CD4+ T cells. MiXCR, applied by TCRdb to the PCR reads, yields one record per CDR3 protein. Among approximately 12,000 distinct CDR3 sequences listed, about 61% were seen once. These TCRs' antigens remain unknown. Here the sequenced sample was CD4+ T cells from blood, cultured in vitro, taken before SARS-CoV-2 vaccination. The source is a human donor who had recovered from COVID-19.

The CDR3: CASSVDVGETQYF. The CDR3 DNA reads as TGTGCCAGCAGCGTAGATGTAGGGGAGACCCAGTACTTC. The V gene is TRBV9, the J gene TRBJ2-5, with D hard to call. V was shortened by 0 bases and J by 5 bases, with 8 bases between the two germline ends. Germline CDR1 and CDR2: SGDLS and YYNGEE. The CDR3 totals 13 residues. Supplemented by reference TRBV9 and TRBJ2-5, the full variable domain reads DSGVTQTPKHLITATGQRVTLRCSPRSGDLSVYWYQQSLDQGLQFLIQYYNGEERAKGNILERFSAQQFPDLHSELNLSSLELGDSALYFCASSVDVGETQYFGPGTRLLVL.

V usage is TRBV10-3 and J usage is TRBJ1-1, with TRBD1 matching 7 bases. The V gene's germline CDR1 is ENHRY and CDR2 SYGVKD. The CDR3 length is 15 residues. The ends lost 3 bases at V and 0 bases at J; junction bases unmatched: 4. The CDR3 loop is CAISDPGQLNTEAFF. The CDR3 nucleotides read TGTGCCATCAGTGACCCGGGACAGTTGAACACTGAAGCTTTCTTT.

V and J are TRBV27 and TRBJ2-3; no definite D call. Trimming cost V 6 bases and J 0 bases, with 4 bases left between them. The CDR3 covers 12 residues. Germline loops: CDR1 MNHEY, CDR2 SMNVEV (reference sequence). CDR3 bases: TGTGCCAGCAGACTGAGCACAGATACGCAGTATTTT. Translation gives CASRLSTDTQYF.

The CDR3 reads CSALSGVDTQYF. CDR3 in DNA: TGCAGTGCTCTTAGCGGGGTAGATACGCAGTATTTT. This sequence joins TRBV20-1 and TRBJ2-3; TRBD2 matches at 8 bases. Trimming removed 5 bases from V and 5 bases from J; junction bases left unmatched: 3. CDR1 and CDR2 (germline): DFQATT, SNEGSKA (reference sequence). CDR3 size: 12 residues.

The chain employs TRBV30 and TRBJ1-1; D remains unclear. V lost 3 bases, J lost 1 base, and 12 bases lay in between. The CDR3 loop spans 14 amino acids. The V gene's germline CDR1 is GTSNPN and CDR2 SVGIG (reference sequence). The CDR3 sequence is CAWSPGLRNTEAFF. The CDR3 DNA is TGTGCCTGGAGCCCCGGACTTCGGAACACTGAAGCTTTCTTT.

V and J are TRBV5-8 and TRBJ1-2, with 7 nucleotides matching TRBD1. The V gene end was trimmed by 4 bases and the J gene end by 7 bases; junction bases not matched to a gene: 7. Germline values: CDR1 SGHTS, CDR2 YDEGEE. The CDR3 loop spans 13 amino acids. The CDR3 DNA is TGTGCCAGCAGCGACCGGGACAGTAGTGGCTACACCTTC. Amino acids: CASSDRDSSGYTF.

V and J are TRBV20-1 and TRBJ2-3; 7 bases agree with TRBD2. CDR1 and CDR2 from the germline V gene are DFQATT and SNEGSKA (reference sequence). CDR3 size: 11 residues. For the CDR3, the DNA is TGCGGGGGGGACTACCGTGGGACGCAGTATTTT. Its translation is CGGDYRGTQYF.

The genes are TRBV28 and TRBJ1-5; a weak D match, TRBD1 (6 bases). The CDR3 spans 13 residues. V lost 7 bases, J lost 5 bases, and 12 bases lay in between. Germline CDR1 MDHEN, CDR2 SYDVKM. The CDR3 spells CASTPHRDQPQHF. The CDR3 DNA follows: TGTGCCAGCACCCCCCACAGGGATCAGCCCCAGCATTTT.

The V call is TRBV20-1, the J call TRBJ2-1, with 10 bases fitting TRBD1. Germline V gives CDR1 DFQATT, CDR2 SNEGSKA (reference sequence). The CDR3 has 18 residues. J gave up 5 bases and V 2 bases, and 15 bases lay outside the gene matches. The CDR3 region has the DNA TGCAGTGCTAGACCCCCTAGCGGACAGGGGGTTAAGGACAATGAGCAGTTCTTC. Translation gives CSARPPSGQGVKDNEQFF.

This chain uses TRBV6-1 with TRBJ1-5; the match to TRBD1 covers 8 bases. The CDR3 extends over 14 amino acids. CDR1 is MNHNS, CDR2 SASEGT, per germline. V shed 7 bases and J 2 bases; nucleotides not matched to a gene: 4. The CDR3 DNA reads as TGTGCCAGCACCAAGGGACAGGGCAATCAGCCCCAGCATTTT. Its translation: CASTKGQGNQPQHF.

The chain employs TRBV20-1 and TRBJ2-1; weak D call: TRBD2 (5 bases). Germline lookup yields CDR1 DFQATT and CDR2 SNEGSKA (reference sequence). V lost 3 bases and J lost 7, with 7 bases in between. This CDR3 has 11 residues. The CDR3 region is CSASRGNEQFF. DNA for the CDR3: TGCAGTGCTAGTAGAGGGAATGAGCAGTTCTTC.

The chain combines TRBV15 with TRBJ2-5, with 7 bases identical to TRBD2. Germline V gene sequence: CDR1 LNHNV, CDR2 YYDKDF (reference sequence). V was pared by 1 base and J by 5 bases, with 10 bases of the junction left unmatched. The CDR3 has 16 residues. CDR3: CATSRVPGLSGETQYF. In DNA form, the CDR3 reads TGTGCCACCAGCAGAGTCCCGGGACTATCGGGGGAGACCCAGTACTTC.

The chain combines TRBV20-1 with TRBJ2-3, with 9 bases matching TRBD2. The CDR3 has 17 amino acids. The V gene's germline CDR1 is DFQATT and CDR2 SNEGSKA (reference sequence). V trimming: 0 bases; J trimming: 2 bases; junction bases outside the gene matches: 9. Here the CDR3 DNA reads TGCAGTGCTAGAGATCGGCTAGCGGGAACACACACAGATACGCAGTATTTT. It specifies CSARDRLAGTHTDTQYF.

The V gene is TRBV7-2, the J gene TRBJ1-6, with D perhaps matching TRBD1 (5 bases). The CDR3 loop spans 15 amino acids. Germline CDR1 SGHTA, CDR2 FQGNSA. V lost 5 bases, J lost 7 bases, and 15 bases lay in between. The CDR3 loop is CASSPQRRDNSPLHF. In DNA, the CDR3 is TGTGCCAGCAGCCCCCAACGGAGGGACAATTCACCCCTCCACTTT.

The V gene is TRBV5-4, the J gene TRBJ2-2; D remains unclear. Trimming took off 4 bases at V and 0 bases at J, with 13 bases between the two ends. The CDR3 has 16 residues. Germline values: CDR1 SGHNT, CDR2 YYREEE (reference sequence). In nucleotides, the CDR3 is TGTGCCAGCAGCCAAGCGCGAGGAGCGAACACCGGGGAGCTGTTTTTT. Its translation: CASSQARGANTGELFF.

The chain joins TRBV30 to TRBJ1-6; D is unresolved. Germline V CDR1 and CDR2: GTSNPN, SVGIG (reference sequence). The CDR3 totals 14 residues. The V end was cut by 2 bases, the J end by 4 bases, with 9 bases between. CDR3 in DNA: TGTGCCTGGAGTCGAGAGGATTATAATTCACCCCTCCACTTT. It codes for CAWSREDYNSPLHF.

The rearrangement joins TRBV15 to TRBJ1-1; tentative D call: TRBD1 (6 bases). V was trimmed by 5 bases and J by 1 base, leaving 14 bases between them. The CDR3 totals 15 residues. The germline V gene has CDR1 LNHNV and CDR2 YYDKDF (reference sequence). The CDR3 here is CATSGSRGWNTEAFF. DNA for the CDR3: TGTGCCACCAGCGGTAGCAGGGGATGGAACACTGAAGCTTTCTTT.

Only a few counts were recorded for this clonotype. This chain links TRBV12-3 or TRBV12-4 with TRBJ2-7; D is ambiguous. CDR3 size: 12 residues. Trimming took off 3 bases at V and 3 bases at J, with 6 bases between the two ends. Written as DNA, the CDR3 is TGTGCCAGCAGTTTGAATGGCTACGAGCAGTACTTC. Translation gives CASSLNGYEQYF.

This clonotype has just a few counts. This rearrangement joins TRBV20-1 to TRBJ1-1; the D gene is possibly TRBD1 (5 bases). Trimming took off 3 bases at V and 0 bases at J, with 14 bases between the two ends. The CDR3 has 15 residues. The germline CDR1 and CDR2 sequences are DFQATT and SNEGSKA (reference sequence). In DNA, the CDR3 is TGCAGTGCTAGGGGCGACAGCGCCTTGAACACTGAAGCTTTCTTT. Translation: CSARGDSALNTEAFF.

The chain links TRBV7-2 to TRBJ2-6; D is possibly TRBD1 (5 bases). Trimming removed 8 bases at V and 4 bases at J, with 12 bases between. The CDR3 spans 14 residues. Germline CDR1 reads SGHTA; CDR2 reads FQGNSA. The CDR3 nucleotides read TGTGCCAGCGCAAAGGGGTCCGGGGCCAACGTCCTGACTTTC. It encodes CASAKGSGANVLTF.

V usage is TRBV4-1 and J usage is TRBJ2-5, with 7 nucleotides matching TRBD2. With V trimmed by 0 bases and J by 4 bases, 5 bases remained unmatched. The germline V gene encodes CDR1 MGHRA and CDR2 YSYEKL. This CDR3 has 15 amino acids. The CDR3 DNA reads as TGCGCCAGCAGCCAAGAGGGGCGGGAGTTAGAGACCCAGTACTTC. Protein product: CASSQEGRELETQYF.